This T cell receptor beta chain derives from a study of blood T cell repertoires in COVID-19. The assay was immunoSEQ multiplex PCR, and TCRdb's table has in-frame clones only and misses some. The data contain around 260,000 clones, around 86% of them singletons. The ends were cut back, 7 bases at V and 3 bases at J, with 19 bases in the middle. The CDR3 contains 16 residues. Germline V lookup: CDR1 MNHEY, CDR2 SMNVEV (reference sequence). The chain combines TRBV27 with TRBJ2-1; TRBD2 is a possible D gene (7 bases). The sequenced sample consisted of peripheral blood. The source is a woman aged 40 to 49 who had recovered from COVID-19. CDR3 DNA: TGTGCCAGCAAAACCGGGGGGCTCGGAGACTACAATGAGCAGTTCTTC. Protein: CASKTGGLGDYNEQFF.